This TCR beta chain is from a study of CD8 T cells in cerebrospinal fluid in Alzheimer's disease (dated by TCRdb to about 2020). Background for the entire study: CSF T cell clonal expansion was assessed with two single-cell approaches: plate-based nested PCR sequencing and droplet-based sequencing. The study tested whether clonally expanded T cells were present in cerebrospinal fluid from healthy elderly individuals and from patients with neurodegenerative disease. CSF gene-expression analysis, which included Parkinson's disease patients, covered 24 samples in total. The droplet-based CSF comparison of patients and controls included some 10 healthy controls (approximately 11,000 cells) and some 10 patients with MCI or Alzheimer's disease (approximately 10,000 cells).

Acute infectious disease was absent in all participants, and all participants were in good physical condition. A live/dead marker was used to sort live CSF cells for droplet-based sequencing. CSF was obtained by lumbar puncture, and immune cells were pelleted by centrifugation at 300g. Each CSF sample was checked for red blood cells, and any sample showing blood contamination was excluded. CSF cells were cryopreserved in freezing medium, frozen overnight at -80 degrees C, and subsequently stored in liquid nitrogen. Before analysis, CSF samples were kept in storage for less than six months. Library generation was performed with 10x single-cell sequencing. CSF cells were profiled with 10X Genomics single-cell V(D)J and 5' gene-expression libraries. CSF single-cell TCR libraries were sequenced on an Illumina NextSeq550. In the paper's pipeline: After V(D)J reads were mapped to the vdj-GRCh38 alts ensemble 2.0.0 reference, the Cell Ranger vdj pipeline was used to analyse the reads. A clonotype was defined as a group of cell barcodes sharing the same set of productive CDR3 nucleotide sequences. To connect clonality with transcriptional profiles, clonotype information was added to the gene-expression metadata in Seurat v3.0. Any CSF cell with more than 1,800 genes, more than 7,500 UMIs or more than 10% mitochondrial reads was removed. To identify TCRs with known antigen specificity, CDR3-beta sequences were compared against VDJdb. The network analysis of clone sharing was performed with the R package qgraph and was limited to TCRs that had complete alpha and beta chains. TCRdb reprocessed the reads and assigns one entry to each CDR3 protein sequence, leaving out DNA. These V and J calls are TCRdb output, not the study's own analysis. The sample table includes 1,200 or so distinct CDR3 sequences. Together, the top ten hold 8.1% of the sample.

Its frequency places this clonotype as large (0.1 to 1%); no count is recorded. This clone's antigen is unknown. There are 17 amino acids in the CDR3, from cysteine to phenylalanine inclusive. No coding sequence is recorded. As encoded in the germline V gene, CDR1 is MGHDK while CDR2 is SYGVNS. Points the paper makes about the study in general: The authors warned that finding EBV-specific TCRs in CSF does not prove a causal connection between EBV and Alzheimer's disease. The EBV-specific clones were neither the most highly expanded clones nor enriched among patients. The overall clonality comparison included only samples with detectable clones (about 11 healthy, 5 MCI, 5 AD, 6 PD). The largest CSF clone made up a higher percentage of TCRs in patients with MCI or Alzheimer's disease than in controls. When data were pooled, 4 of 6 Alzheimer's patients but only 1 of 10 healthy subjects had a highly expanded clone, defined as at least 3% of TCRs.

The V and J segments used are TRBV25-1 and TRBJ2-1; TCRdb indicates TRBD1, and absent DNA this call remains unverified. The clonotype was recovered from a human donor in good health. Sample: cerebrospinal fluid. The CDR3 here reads CASSKPVQAGSYNEQFF.